This T cell receptor beta chain originates from a study of blood T cells in healthy people across ages (dated by TCRdb to the mid-2010s). For the wider study: In model experiments, template switching captured roughly one uniquely barcoded TCR beta cDNA molecule for every two T cells. Using deep sequencing normalized with unique cDNA molecular identifiers, the study measured how TCR beta repertoire diversity changes with age. Donors were grouped into four age groups: young (average roughly 15 years), middle-aged (less than 40), aged (around 60) and long-lived (roughly 80). The study analyzed two additional independent replicas of 1 million unique cDNA reads from the same blood draw for two donors, one aged 18 to 30 and one aged 80 or older. Summary of the overall study and its limitations: Donor CMV infection status was unknown, potentially confounding age-related changes in expanded clonotypes. Observed TCR beta diversity per million T cells fell roughly linearly with age, and a significant reduction was already apparent by age around 40. There was a strong correlation between observed TCR beta diversity and the percentage of naive T cells measured by flow cytometry. Conclusive comparison of naive and antigen-experienced compartments was prevented by the profiling of bulk unsorted PBMCs. Estimates of total diversity from one million sequenced T cells were regarded as lower bounds and underestimates. The long-lived group showed more naive CD4+ T cells, fewer expanded clones and increased TCR diversity than the aged group, suggesting age selection.

Regarding this clonotype: The target of this receptor is not known. This is likely a read error, given that the CDR3 carries no conserved phenylalanine or tryptophan at its end.

The method was 5' RACE. Sequencing was carried out with an Illumina HiSeq 2500. A second PCR of roughly 7 to 11 cycles was performed with a sample-barcoded 5' primer and a J-beta primer mix. A unique molecular identifier was introduced onto each TCR beta cDNA molecule by a template-switch 5' adaptor carrying 12 random nucleotides. Each sample yielded at least 2.5 million CDR3-containing paired-end reads. First-strand cDNA was synthesized from all RNA with the Mint cDNA synthesis kit, primed by a TRBC-specific oligonucleotide. All cDNA was treated with uracil-DNA glycosylase and then went through a first 18-cycle PCR with the universal primers M1SS and BC2_uni_R. The source study handled its data this way. For normalization, 1 million high-quality reads, each with a distinct molecular identifier, were randomly selected from each sample. Reads sharing molecular identifiers were discarded rather than binned into consensus sequences. CDR3 identification, clonotype clustering and error correction used MiTCR with a Q25 quality threshold and the strictest error-elimination algorithm. Lower-bound total TCR beta diversity was estimated with a nonparametric unseen species model using Euler transformation. TCRdb reprocessed the public reads (quality trimming at Q25 with fastp, clone calling with MiXCR) and kept in-frame beta chains. Entries are consolidated by CDR3 protein sequence, retaining the most common genes and DNA. TCRdb assigned the V and J calls; the authors' analysis was not used. Counted in this sample were 750,000 to 1,000,000 distinct CDR3 sequences; 29% of them appeared once. Approximately 10% of the sample is taken by the ten largest.

Donors were 39 systemically healthy Caucasian individuals from Russia aged roughly 6 to 90 years. Each donor gave 8 to 10 milliliters of peripheral blood, collected into EDTA-treated Vacutainer tubes. PBMCs were isolated by Ficoll-Paque density-gradient centrifugation, with at least 7 million obtained per sample. Trizol reagent was used to extract total RNA from the PBMCs, yielding at least 5.5 micrograms per sample. The percentages of naive CD45RAhigh/CD27high T cells were determined by flow cytometry on a PBMC aliquot from every donor. V and J are truncated by 1 base and 3 bases respectively, leaving an intervening sequence of 10 bases. 15 amino acids form the CDR3, both terminal residues included. Only the CDR3 region is kept as DNA, spanning 45 bases read in frame from base 1. In the germline V gene, CDR1 corresponds to SGHTA and CDR2 to FQGNSA. Another study also made use of these data, one on T cells of mothers and their children. Looking at the second paper: The donors were nine systemically healthy Caucasian individuals, made up of three mothers and their six children. cDNA synthesis used all of the extracted RNA, with 1.5 ug of RNA in each 15 ul reaction. In the second PCR, the M1S primer introduced both the sample barcodes and 2-4 random nucleotides. Over 8.5 million TCR beta CDR3 reads were obtained for each mother, and millions of reads were obtained for each child. Thymic selection similarly shapes TCR recombination output in related and unrelated pairs, with minor effect from inherited differences. Normalized repertoire overlap was always found to be slightly, but never significantly, higher in related mother-child pairs than in unrelated mother-child pairs. No persistent microchimeric T cell clones were detected, at a sensitivity of roughly 93 clones per million clonotypes. Deep NGS was used in the study to compare the TCR beta repertoires of mothers and children and to look for features that separate related mother-child pairs from unrelated individuals. On average, the children were approximately 11 +/- 4 years old, while the mothers were approximately 40 +/- 4 years old. Libraries were sequenced on Illumina HiSeq 2000 with 100+100 nt paired-end reads after adapter ligation with NEBNext reagents. To avoid cross-contamination, the mother libraries and the child libraries were prepared a month apart and sequenced in separate runs. For each donor, somewhere between roughly 450,000 and 2,000,000 distinct TCR beta clonotypes were identified. Naive TCR beta clonotypes were estimated from low-frequency clonotypes matched to each donor's FACS-determined naive share, without sorting.

The source of this sequence is a woman aged 40 to 55 in good health. The V gene is TRBV7-2 and the J gene is TRBJ1-5; the D gene lacks a confident call. The sequenced material came from blood. The encoded CDR3 is CASSLDRRTNQPQHV. Read as DNA, the sequence is TGTGCCAGCAGCTTAGACCGACGGACCAATCAGCCCCAGCATGTT.